This T cell receptor (beta chain) is from a study of tumor-infiltrating lymphocytes in primary liver carcinoma. Background on the study: Tumors measured about 4 to 11 cm and were stage T1-T3 N0M0.

About this clonotype: One junction end disagrees with the germline gene, perhaps due to a read error.

The template, roughly 0.45 ug total RNA, yielded TCR beta cDNA made with a constant-region primer. It was through three nested multiplex PCR rounds of slightly modified ARM-PCR that TCR beta libraries arose. It was with TRBV1-TRBV30 forward primers and a C-beta reverse primer that the first two PCR rounds were run, at approximately 10 cycles each. In TCRdb, the multiplex PCR reads were re-called with MiXCR into one record per CDR3 protein. The table records about 200,000 distinct CDR3 sequences, about 61% of them present only once. CDR3 length: 16 amino acids. Per the germline V gene, CDR1 is MNHNS and CDR2 is SASEGT. Blood RNA originated from unsorted whole blood, with germline DNA additionally extracted.

This sequence originates from an older woman with primary liver carcinoma and hepatitis B virus infection. This chain connects TRBV6-1 to TRBJ2-1; TRBD2 is a possible D gene (6 bases). The sequenced sample was peripheral blood. The CDR3 DNA is TGTGCCAACAGTGTGTGGCGGGACCTCTCCTACAGTGAGCAGTTCTTC. Amino acids: CANSVWRDLSYSEQFF.